These 21 T cell receptor beta chains share one sample of origin, sequenced in a study of immune evolution from preneoplasia to lung adenocarcinoma. The table came from immunoSEQ multiplex PCR; TCRdb's copy has only in-frame clones and leaves some out. The profile covers about 8,400 clones, with around 81% appearing a single time and around 8.3% taken by the ten largest. The sequenced sample was FFPE invasive lung adenocarcinoma tissue. Source of these receptors: a person in their fifties with lung adenocarcinoma.

The genes are TRBV6-6 and TRBJ2-1; D uncertain. CDR3 size: 15 residues. The germline V and J ends were trimmed by 0 bases and 2 bases, with 8 bases remaining between them. Germline CDR1 and CDR2: MNHNY and SVGAGI (reference sequence). The CDR3 DNA follows: TGTGCCAGCAGTTACTCGCCAGGAACCTACAATGAGCAGTTCTTC. Its protein product is CASSYSPGTYNEQFF.

This chain links TRBV6-1 with TRBJ2-7; 7 nucleotides agree with TRBD1. This CDR3 comprises 13 residues. V gave up 5 bases and J gave up 3 bases; unmatched junction bases: 4. Germline-derived CDR1 and CDR2 are MNHNS and SASEGT. CDR3 sequence reads: CASSRGQIYEQYF. DNA for the CDR3: TGTGCCAGCAGTAGGGGACAGATCTACGAGCAGTACTTC.

This chain uses TRBV10-1 with TRBJ1-1; D is undetermined. The CDR3 runs to 15 residues. Germline V gene data show CDR1 as WNHNN and CDR2 as SYGVQD (reference sequence). Trimming left V 3 bases short and J 1 base short, with 12 bases between. CDR3 DNA sequence: TGCGCCAGCAGTGATTATTTGTTAGGGAACACTGAAGCTTTCTTT. Translation: CASSDYLLGNTEAFF.

V is TRBV10-3 and J is TRBJ2-5; D possibly corresponds to TRBD1 (5 bases). Germline loops: CDR1 ENHRY, CDR2 SYGVKD. This CDR3 is built from 18 residues. V was clipped by 3 bases and J by 2 bases, with 22 bases between them. The CDR3 loop reads CAISDRVGISTGQETQYF. In nucleotides, the CDR3 is TGTGCCATCAGTGATCGCGTAGGGATAAGCACAGGTCAAGAGACCCAGTACTTC.

The V and J genes are TRBV5-1 and TRBJ1-1; TRBD1 agrees at 7 bases. Trimming took 0 bases from V and 3 from J; bases not matched to a gene: 2. CDR1 SGHRS and CDR2 YFSETQ come from the germline V gene. The CDR3 runs 14 residues. CDR3 nucleotides: TGCGCCAGCAGCTTGGCAGGGGGATACACTGAAGCTTTCTTT. Its protein product is CASSLAGGYTEAFF.

The rearrangement joins TRBV4-2 to TRBJ2-7, with D unresolved. V was pared by 0 bases and J by 5 bases, with 11 bases between. The CDR3 runs 14 residues. Germline V gene data show CDR1 as LGHNA and CDR2 as YNFKEQ. The CDR3 region has the DNA TGTGCCAGCAGCCAAGATTTAGGATCGGACGAGCAGTACTTC. This encodes CASSQDLGSDEQYF.

The chain has TRBV6-5 and TRBJ1-2, with D tentatively TRBD1 (5 bases). The CDR3 has 16 residues. CDR1 is MNHEY and CDR2 is SVGAGI in the germline V gene. V shed 0 bases and J shed 4 bases, with 15 bases lying between them. CDR3 bases: TGTGCCAGCAGTTACTCGACTCTCCGGGGGTCCTATGGCTACACCTTC. It encodes CASSYSTLRGSYGYTF.

This clone was observed a single time. The rearrangement uses TRBV4-2 and TRBJ1-3; no clear D. Germline values: CDR1 LGHNA, CDR2 YNFKEQ. V shed 1 base and J shed 4 bases, with 11 bases lying between them. The CDR3 is 15 residues long. The CDR3 region has the DNA TGTGCCAGCAGCCAAGGAGGTCTGGTGGGAAACACCATATATTTT. It specifies CASSQGGLVGNTIYF.

V gene TRBV7-9 combines with J gene TRBJ2-7; D gene unclear. Germline CDR1 SEHNR, CDR2 FQNEAQ (reference sequence). The CDR3 is made up of 12 amino acids. The V end was cut by 4 bases, the J end by 3 bases, with 7 bases between. CDR3 loop: CASSYGNYEQYF. CDR3 nucleotides: TGTGCCAGCAGCTACGGCAACTACGAGCAGTACTTC.

The chain is built from TRBV6-1 and TRBJ1-5, with D hard to call. Germline V lookup: CDR1 MNHNS, CDR2 SASEGT. The CDR3 extends over 10 amino acids. V shed 8 bases and J shed 4 bases, with 3 bases lying between them. The CDR3 DNA follows: TGTGCCAGCGGGAATCAGCCCCAGCATTTT. This codes for CASGNQPQHF.

The genes are TRBV19 and TRBJ2-1, with D hard to call. The CDR3 is made up of 14 amino acids. Between the trimmed V and J ends, which lost 9 bases and 0 bases, there was a span of 12 bases. Germline loops: CDR1 LNHDA, CDR2 SQIVND (reference sequence). The CDR3 DNA reads as TGTGCCAGCACCAGAAAGAGCTCCTACAATGAGCAGTTCTTC. It translates to CASTRKSSYNEQFF.

The chain has TRBV19 and TRBJ1-5; tentatively, D is TRBD1 (5 bases). The CDR3 totals 14 residues. The V end was cut by 4 bases, the J end by 9 bases, with 16 bases between. Germline V CDR1 and CDR2: LNHDA, SQIVND (reference sequence). Here the CDR3 DNA reads TGTGCCAGTAGTAGCGCCGGGGGGGTAGGGCCCCAGCATTTT. This sequence encodes CASSSAGGVGPQHF.

The chain links TRBV13 to TRBJ1-1, with 7 bases matching TRBD1. Germline CDR1 reads PRHDT; CDR2 reads FYEKMQ (reference sequence). This CDR3 spans 15 amino acids. Germline trimming cut 3 bases from V and 1 base from J; bases unmatched to any gene: 5. CDR3 loop: CASSLTGMGNTEAFF. Here the CDR3 DNA reads TGTGCCAGCAGCTTGACAGGGATGGGGAACACTGAAGCTTTCTTT. The whole variable domain, remainder taken from reference TRBV13 and TRBJ1-1, is AAGVIQSPRHLIKEKRETATLKCYPIPRHDTVYWYQQGPGQDPQFLISFYEKMQSDKGSIPDRFSAQQFSDYHSELNMSSLELGDSALYFCASSLTGMGNTEAFFGQGTRLTVV.

J is TRBJ2-1 and V is TRBV11-1; 9 positions agree with TRBD2. In germline, CDR1 is SGHAT, CDR2 FQDESV (reference sequence). There are 18 residues in the CDR3. Trimming at V came to 1 base and at J to 1 base, leaving 8 bases not matched to a gene. CDR3 nucleotides: TGTGCCAGCAGCTTAGATGGTAGGCGGGAGGGATCCTACAATGAGCAGTTCTTC. As protein: CASSLDGRREGSYNEQFF.

The J gene is TRBJ2-7, the V gene TRBV6-5, with a weak D call TRBD1 (5 bases). Deletions cut 6 bases from V and 3 bases from J, with 15 bases between. Germline values: CDR1 MNHEY, CDR2 SVGAGI. The CDR3 has 14 amino acids. Here the CDR3 DNA reads TGTGCCAGCAGATCCCAGGGTGGTGGCTACGAGCAGTACTTC. It specifies CASRSQGGGYEQYF.

J is TRBJ2-1 and V is TRBV5-1; 7 nucleotides match TRBD2. This CDR3 region has 16 residues. The junction had 11 bases not matched to a gene; V was cut back by 4 bases and J by 4 bases. In germline, CDR1 is SGHRS, CDR2 YFSETQ. CDR3 amino acids: CASSPRAGVGYNEQFF. The CDR3 DNA reads as TGCGCCAGCAGCCCACGTGCGGGGGTGGGGTACAATGAGCAGTTCTTC.

The J gene is TRBJ1-5, the V gene TRBV19; TRBD1 might be the D (6 bases). Germline V gives CDR1 LNHDA, CDR2 SQIVND (reference sequence). This CDR3 has 14 amino acids. V was trimmed by 3 bases and J by 4 bases, leaving 10 bases between them. The CDR3 DNA sequence: TGTGCCAGTAGTATGACAGGCGGGAATCAGCCCCAGCATTTT. Protein sequence: CASSMTGGNQPQHF. Full variable domain (missing parts from reference TRBV19 and TRBJ1-5): DGGITQSPKYLFRKEGQNVTLSCEQNLNHDAMYWYRQDPGQGLRLIYYSQIVNDFQKGDIAEGYSVSREKKESFPLTVTSAQKNPTAFYLCASSMTGGNQPQHFGDGTRLSIL.

V gene TRBV19 combines with J gene TRBJ1-2; D is perhaps TRBD1 (6 bases). This CDR3 is 17 amino acids long. The V end lost 3 bases, the J end lost 4 bases, and 21 bases lay between the germline ends. CDR1 is LNHDA, CDR2 SQIVND, per germline (reference sequence). In DNA form, the CDR3 reads TGTGCCAGTAGTATCCCGGCAGGGGATTATGCCTCCTATGGCTACACCTTC. Translated: CASSIPAGDYASYGYTF.

This chain uses TRBV19 with TRBJ1-1; D is perhaps TRBD1 (5 bases). The CDR3 contains 11 residues. Germline lookup yields CDR1 LNHDA and CDR2 SQIVND (reference sequence). Trimming pared 5 bases from V and 8 bases from J, leaving 9 bases between. The CDR3 DNA sequence: TGTGCCAGTAGTTCTACAGGCGAAGCTTTCTTT. It yields the protein CASSSTGEAFF.

V and J are TRBV11-3 and TRBJ2-1; TRBD1 or TRBD2 may be the D gene (5 bases each). The CDR3 length is 16 residues. Between the trimmed V and J ends, which lost 5 bases and 4 bases, there was a span of 18 bases. Germline V lookup: CDR1 SGHNT, CDR2 YENEEA. CDR3 sequence (DNA): TGTGCCAGCAGCCCTGCTAGAGGGGCTTCATACAATGAGCAGTTCTTC. Amino acid sequence: CASSPARGASYNEQFF. Combining the CDR3 with reference TRBV11-3 and TRBJ2-1 gives the whole variable domain EAGVVQSPRYKIIEKKQPVAFWCNPISGHNTLYWYLQNLGQGPELLIRYENEEAVDDSQLPKDRFSAERLKGVDSTLKIQPAELGDSAVYLCASSPARGASYNEQFFGPGTRLTVL.

The chain couples TRBV5-1 to TRBJ2-1; 9 positions match TRBD2. The CDR3 totals 15 residues. J gave up 8 bases and V 4 bases, and 10 bases lay outside the gene matches. Per the germline V gene, CDR1 is SGHRS and CDR2 is YFSETQ. CDR3 sequence reads: CASSPSGGRVDEQFF. In nucleotides, the CDR3 is TGCGCCAGCAGCCCCAGCGGGGGGCGGGTCGATGAGCAGTTCTTC.